These 5 T cell receptor beta chains originate from one sample sequenced in a study of shared clonotypes between healthy human individuals. Repertoires were generated with immunoSEQ multiplex PCR, while TCRdb's copy carries only in-frame clones and drops some. The table shows more than 2,000,000 clones, with approximately 90% occurring only once. The sequenced material came from naive CD4+ T cells sorted from blood. The subset is: CD45RA+ positively selected. These receptors originate from a man between 18 and 35 years old in good health.

V and J are TRBV18 and TRBJ2-5; TRBD2 agrees at 7 bases. Trimming removed 0 bases from V and 4 bases from J; junction bases left unmatched: 23. The CDR3 has 21 residues. In germline, CDR1 is KGHSH, CDR2 LQKENI. The CDR3 is CASSPPVAGRIADWTRETQYF. The CDR3 DNA follows: TGTGCCAGCTCACCACCGGTCGCGGGCCGAATAGCGGATTGGACTAGAGAGACCCAGTACTTC.

For the CDR3, the DNA is TGCGCCAGCAGCATGTCTCCGGGACTCGGAAACACCATATATTTT. It encodes CASSMSPGLGNTIYF. The rearrangement uses TRBV5-1 and TRBJ1-3; the D gene is possibly TRBD1 (5 bases). From germline, CDR1 is SGHRS and CDR2 YFSETQ. With 4 bases removed from V and 4 bases from J, the gap between germline ends came to 15 bases. The CDR3 totals 15 residues.

This clone was seen only once. Other DNA sequences within the sample encode an identical CDR3. CDR3 nucleotide sequence: TGTGCCAGCAGCTTGGGGCAGGGTCAAGAGACCCAGTACTTC. It encodes CASSLGQGQETQYF. The chain joins TRBV5-4 to TRBJ2-5; weak D call: TRBD1 (5 bases). In germline, CDR1 is SGHNT, CDR2 YYREEE (reference sequence). V was pared by 0 bases and J by 2 bases, with 8 bases between. This CDR3 region has 14 residues.

V and J are TRBV4-2 and TRBJ2-7, with D perhaps matching TRBD1 (6 bases). This CDR3 comprises 14 residues. The V and J ends lost 4 bases and 6 bases respectively, with 16 bases between them. Germline V gene sequence: CDR1 LGHNA, CDR2 YNFKEQ. Written as DNA, the CDR3 is TGTGCCAGCAGCCGAGAAATGGCAGGGGTCGAGCAGTACTTC. It yields the protein CASSREMAGVEQYF.

The chain has TRBV5-1 and TRBJ2-1, with D perhaps TRBD1 (5 bases). Germline assignment: CDR1 SGHRS and CDR2 YFSETQ. V gave up 4 bases and J gave up 0 bases, with 11 bases separating them. The CDR3 loop spans 15 amino acids. This CDR3 is CASSGQLGSYNEQFF. The DNA for the CDR3 is TGCGCCAGCAGCGGACAACTGGGCTCCTACAATGAGCAGTTCTTC.